These 9 T cell receptor beta chains were all obtained from the same sample, sequenced in a study of blood T cells in healthy people across ages. A second about 7 to 12 cycle PCR used barcoded and J-beta primers. TCRdb independently ran MiXCR on the 5' RACE reads; one entry per CDR3 protein. Here the sample spans 1.2 million to 1.5 million distinct CDR3 sequences, 59% being singletons. Material: blood. The origin of the receptors is a man in his late teens or twenties in good health.

The rearrangement links TRBV5-1 to TRBJ1-1; D perhaps matches TRBD1 (5 bases). Germline CDR1 SGHRS, CDR2 YFSETQ. This CDR3 is 15 amino acids long. With 2 bases removed from V and 3 bases from J, the gap between germline ends came to 14 bases. The CDR3 nucleotides read TGCGCCAGCAGCTTCCCCGGGGCGGGGGACACTGAAGCTTTCTTT. This translates into CASSFPGAGDTEAFF.

The rearrangement links TRBV10-3 to TRBJ2-5, with D maybe TRBD2 (6 bases). Germline lookup yields CDR1 ENHRY and CDR2 SYGVKD. Trimming removed 6 bases at V and 5 bases at J, with 10 bases between. CDR3 length: 12 amino acids. As DNA, the CDR3 is TGTGCCATCAGGGGAGGCGAGGAGACCCAGTACTTC. Its protein is CAIRGGEETQYF.

In DNA form, the CDR3 reads TGTGCCAGCGGCGAGACTAGCGATCACACAGATACGCAGTATTTT. This gives the protein CASGETSDHTDTQYF. The rearrangement uses TRBV28 and TRBJ2-3; 8 bases are shared with TRBD2. This CDR3 spans 15 amino acids. Germline V gene data show CDR1 as MDHEN and CDR2 as SYDVKM. V was clipped by 8 bases and J by 2 bases; unmatched bases: 9.

This clonotype was seen only a few times. V is TRBV6-6 and J is TRBJ2-6; 8 bases agree with TRBD1. This CDR3 is built from 14 residues. The V and J ends lost 9 bases and 3 bases, in that order; junction bases with no gene match: 4. The germline gives CDR1 MNHNY, CDR2 SVGAGI (reference sequence). For the CDR3, the DNA is TGTGCCAGTCGCACAGGGGGTGGGGCCAACGTCCTGACTTTC. It yields the protein CASRTGGGANVLTF.

The chain couples TRBV7-2 to TRBJ1-1, with 7 nucleotides matching TRBD1. Germline V gene sequence: CDR1 SGHTA, CDR2 FQGNSA. This CDR3 region has 13 residues. The V and J ends lost 1 base and 10 bases, in that order; junction bases with no gene match: 6. CDR3 protein: CASSLDRGVGAFF. The CDR3 nucleotides read TGTGCCAGCAGCTTAGACAGGGGAGTCGGAGCTTTCTTT.

This chain joins TRBV4-1 and TRBJ2-3; D unclear. V was clipped by 1 base and J by 5 bases, with 7 bases between them. Germline V gene data show CDR1 as MGHRA and CDR2 as YSYEKL. This CDR3 is built from 13 residues. The CDR3 protein is CASSQGFGDTQYF. CDR3 DNA: TGCGCCAGCAGCCAAGGATTCGGAGATACGCAGTATTTT.

The rearrangement links TRBV2 to TRBJ2-7, with TRBD1 matching 9 bases. V gave up 6 bases and J gave up 5 bases; unmatched junction bases: 8. Germline CDR1 is SNHLY and CDR2 is FYNNEI. This CDR3 spans 14 amino acids. CDR3 sequence: CASRDSTGGDEQYF. The CDR3 DNA sequence: TGTGCCAGCAGGGACTCGACAGGGGGTGACGAGCAGTACTTC. Drawing the rest from reference TRBV2 and TRBJ2-7, the complete variable domain is EPEVTQTPSHQVTQMGQEVILRCVPISNHLYFYWYRQILGQKVEFLVSFYNNEISEKSEIFDDQFSVERPDGSNFTLKIRSTKLEDSAMYFCASRDSTGGDEQYFGPGTRLTVT.

This chain uses TRBV6-1 with TRBJ2-4; no clear D. The closer fit of TRBJ2-7 to the DNA end suggests the J call may be wrong. Germline lookup yields CDR1 MNHNS and CDR2 SASEGT. There are 13 residues in the CDR3. The CDR3 DNA sequence: TGTGCCAGCAGTGAGTCTATCCCCTACGAGCAGTACTTC. Translation: CASSESIPYEQYF.

The sample holds a few counts of this clonotype. This chain links TRBV4-2 with TRBJ2-5; TRBD1 or TRBD2 may be the D gene (5 bases each). Trimming shortened V by 3 bases and J by 1 base, and 9 bases separated the two germline ends. This CDR3 is 14 amino acids long. CDR1 and CDR2 from the germline V gene are LGHNA and YNFKEQ. In DNA form, the CDR3 reads TGTGCCAGCAGCCATGGGACCCGCCAAGAGACCCAGTACTTC. Translated: CASSHGTRQETQYF.